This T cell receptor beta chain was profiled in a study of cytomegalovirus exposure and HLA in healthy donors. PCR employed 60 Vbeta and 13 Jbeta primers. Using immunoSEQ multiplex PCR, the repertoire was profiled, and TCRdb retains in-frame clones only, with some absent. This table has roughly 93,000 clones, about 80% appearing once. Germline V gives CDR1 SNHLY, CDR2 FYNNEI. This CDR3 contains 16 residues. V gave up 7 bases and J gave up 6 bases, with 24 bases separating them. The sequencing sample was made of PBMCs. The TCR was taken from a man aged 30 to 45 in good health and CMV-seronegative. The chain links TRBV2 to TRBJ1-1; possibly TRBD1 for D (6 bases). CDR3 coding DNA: TGTGCCAGCAATAAACTATTTACAGGGTTTGTGGCTGAAGCTTTCTTT. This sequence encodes CASNKLFTGFVAEAFF.